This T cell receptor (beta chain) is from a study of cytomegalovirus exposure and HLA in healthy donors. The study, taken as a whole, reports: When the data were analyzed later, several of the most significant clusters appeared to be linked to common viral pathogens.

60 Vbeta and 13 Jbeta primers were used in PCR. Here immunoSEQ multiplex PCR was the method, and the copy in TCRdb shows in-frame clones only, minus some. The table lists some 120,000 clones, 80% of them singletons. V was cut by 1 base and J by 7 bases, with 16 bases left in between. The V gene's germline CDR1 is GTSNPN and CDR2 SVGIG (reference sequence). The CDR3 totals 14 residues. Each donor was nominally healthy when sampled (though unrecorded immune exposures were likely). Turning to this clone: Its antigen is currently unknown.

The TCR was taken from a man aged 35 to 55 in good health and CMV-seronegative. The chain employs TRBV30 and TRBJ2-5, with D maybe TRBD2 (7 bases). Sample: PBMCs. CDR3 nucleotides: TGTGCCTGGAGTGAGGTTGCGGGGGCTGCGACCCAGTACTTC. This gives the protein CAWSEVAGAATQYF.